This record covers a single TCR beta chain. This record comes from a study of control samples from healthy donors and cancer patients. Method: immunoSEQ multiplex PCR; TCRdb's copy keeps in-frame clones and lacks some. This table holds 100,000 to 150,000 clones, around 90% found once. There are 19 residues in the CDR3. Germline CDR1 reads MNHNS; CDR2 reads SASEGT. Trimming took off 0 bases at V and 4 bases at J, with 23 bases between the two ends. The specimen sequenced was blood. J is TRBJ2-3 and V is TRBV6-1; D is possibly TRBD1 (6 bases). The origin of this receptor is a middle-aged man in good health. The CDR3 protein is CASSEAIGIGWGQADTQYF. The DNA of the CDR3 is TGTGCCAGCAGTGAAGCGATCGGAATTGGTTGGGGGCAGGCAGATACGCAGTATTTT.